This entry lists 23 T cell receptor beta chains sequenced from one sample in a study of identical twins. TCRdb itself ran the 5' RACE reads through MiXCR, one entry per CDR3 protein. The sample contains approximately 150,000 distinct CDR3 sequences, 3% to 4% of which appear only once. Sequenced: memory T cells sorted from blood. These TCRs come from a man aged 18 to 30 in good health.

This clonotype was seen repeatedly, ten times or more. The V gene is TRBV6-1, the J gene TRBJ1-4; 7 bases agree with TRBD1. Germline CDR1 is MNHNS and CDR2 is SASEGT. V lost 5 bases, J lost 6 bases, and 12 bases stayed unmatched. The CDR3 covers 16 residues. CDR3 sequence reads: CASSIIQGTFHEKLFF. In DNA form, the CDR3 reads TGTGCCAGCAGTATCATACAGGGGACCTTTCATGAAAAACTGTTTTTT.

This clonotype showed up many times. The chain links TRBV12-3 or TRBV12-4 to TRBJ2-7; 8 nucleotides align to TRBD1. With 5 bases clipped from V and 3 bases from J, the junction kept 6 bases outside the gene matches. The CDR3 runs to 14 residues. The CDR3 spells CASSGTGGGYEQYF. CDR3 nucleotide sequence: TGTGCCAGCAGTGGGACAGGAGGAGGCTACGAGCAGTACTTC.

This clonotype was found many times. The V gene is TRBV3-1, the J gene TRBJ1-1; D not resolved. The CDR3 contains 14 residues. Germline-derived CDR1 and CDR2 are LGHDT and YNNKEL (reference sequence). Trimming took 0 bases from V and 1 from J, leaving 6 bases between them. This CDR3 is CASSQDYRNTEAFF. As DNA, the CDR3 is TGTGCCAGCAGCCAAGATTACAGGAACACTGAAGCTTTCTTT.

In its sample, this clonotype was seen many times. V usage is TRBV27 and J usage is TRBJ1-5, with 7 bases that match TRBD1. This CDR3 is 16 amino acids long. The germline gives CDR1 MNHEY, CDR2 SMNVEV (reference sequence). Losses at the gene ends were 5 bases for V and 5 bases for J; bases not matched to a gene: 12. In nucleotides, the CDR3 is TGTGCCAGCAGTGCCTCCAGGGGGAAGGGTTATCAGCCCCAGCATTTT. Translated, it gives CASSASRGKGYQPQHF.

Many counts were recorded for this clonotype. The genes are TRBV7-4 and TRBJ2-7; the D is unclear. CDR3 length: 15 residues. The germline V and J ends were trimmed by 3 bases and 0 bases, with 12 bases remaining between them. Looked up from germline, CDR1 is SGHVT and CDR2 is SQSDAQ. The CDR3 reads CASSFPFRCSYEQYV. CDR3 in DNA: TGTGCCAGCAGCTTCCCCTTCAGATGCTCCTACGAGCAGTACGTC.

This clonotype showed up many times. The genes are TRBV29-1 and TRBJ1-2, with 9 nucleotides matching TRBD1. The CDR3 extends over 13 amino acids. Germline lookup yields CDR1 SQVTM and CDR2 ANQGSEA. V gave up 4 bases and J gave up 7 bases; unmatched junction bases: 7. The CDR3 region has the DNA TGCAGCGTTGGGGGACAGGGAATGGGTGGCTACACCTTC. It specifies CSVGGQGMGGYTF.

This clonotype was recorded many times. The V and J genes are TRBV6-1 and TRBJ1-2; D gene unclear. This CDR3 spans 12 amino acids. V lost 8 bases, J lost 7 bases, and 14 bases lay in between. Per germline, CDR1 MNHNS and CDR2 SASEGT. The CDR3 sequence is CASGLQWSGYTF. The CDR3 DNA is TGTGCCAGCGGTTTACAGTGGAGTGGCTACACCTTC.

This clonotype turned up a few times. This chain joins TRBV7-6 and TRBJ2-6, with 7 bases aligning to TRBD2. From germline, CDR1 is SGHVS and CDR2 FNYEAQ. CDR3 length: 18 residues. The J segment lost 1 base and the V segment lost 4 bases, leaving 10 bases of the junction unmatched. This chain's CDR3 is CASSSGPGGGSGANVLTF. CDR3 nucleotides: TGTGCCAGCAGCTCTGGCCCGGGGGGAGGGTCTGGGGCCAACGTCCTGACTTTC.

V is TRBV29-1 and J is TRBJ2-1; TRBD1 is a possible D gene (5 bases). The CDR3 is 16 residues long. The germline V gene has CDR1 SQVTM and CDR2 ANQGSEA. Between the trimmed V and J ends, which lost 0 bases and 5 bases, there was a span of 17 bases. The CDR3 sequence: CSVEDVDSTVNNEQFF. The CDR3 DNA is TGCAGCGTTGAAGACGTGGATTCGACAGTAAACAATGAGCAGTTCTTC.

This clonotype was recorded many times. The rearrangement links TRBV6-8 to TRBJ2-7, with 7 bases that match TRBD2. The V segment lost 4 bases and the J segment 2 bases; nucleotides outside the gene matches: 11. This CDR3 has 16 residues. CDR1 MNHGY and CDR2 SAAAGT come from the germline V gene. CDR3 sequence: CASSSTIAGTPYEQYV. CDR3 DNA sequence: TGTGCCAGCAGTTCCACTATAGCGGGCACACCCTACGAGCAGTACGTC.

The J gene is TRBJ1-5, the V gene TRBV11-2; D unresolved. V dropped 4 bases and J dropped 6 bases, with 10 bases sitting between them. The CDR3 sequence is 13 residues long. Germline V gene lookup returns CDR1 SGHAT and CDR2 FQNNGV. This chain's CDR3 is CASSSQSLQPQHF. The DNA of the CDR3 is TGTGCCAGCAGCTCCCAATCCCTTCAGCCCCAGCATTTT.

A few counts support this clonotype. This sequence may be a read error, since a much larger clone differs from it by one base. Because the CDR3 is missing its conserved closing phenylalanine or tryptophan, this is likely a read error. The rearrangement links TRBV12-3 or TRBV12-4 to TRBJ1-1; D is perhaps TRBD1 (6 bases). V was pared by 5 bases and J by 0 bases, with 13 bases between. CDR3 length: 15 amino acids. The CDR3 protein is CASSPHGDMNTEAFY. The DNA for the CDR3 is TGTGCCAGCAGTCCCCATGGGGACATGAACACTGAAGCTTTCTAT.

This clonotype was seen repeatedly, ten times or more. The rearrangement joins TRBV11-2 to TRBJ2-7; D is uncertain. V lost 3 bases and J lost 6, with 12 bases in between. This CDR3 region has 13 residues. CDR1 is SGHAT and CDR2 is FQNNGV in the germline V gene. Here the CDR3 DNA reads TGTGCCAGCAGCTTGGACCTAAGACGCGAGCAGTACGTC. The encoded protein is CASSLDLRREQYV.

This clonotype came up many times. The rearrangement uses TRBV4-2 and TRBJ2-3; weak D call: TRBD2 (5 bases). Germline V gene sequence: CDR1 LGHNA, CDR2 YNFKEQ. V was clipped by 0 bases and J by 5 bases, with 12 bases between them. The CDR3 is made up of 15 amino acids. The CDR3 region has the DNA TGTGCCAGCAGCCAAGATAACGCCCGGGAAGATACGCAGTATTTT. This sequence encodes CASSQDNAREDTQYF.

This clonotype was observed at least ten times. The V call is TRBV12-3 or TRBV12-4, the J call TRBJ2-5; 7 positions agree with TRBD1. This CDR3 is built from 14 residues. Trimming cost V 5 bases and J 2 bases; bases outside gene matches: 5. The CDR3 is CASSNQGDQETQYF. The CDR3 DNA reads as TGTGCCAGCAGTAATCAGGGGGATCAAGAGACCCAGTACTTC.

The V and J genes are TRBV6-2 or TRBV6-3 and TRBJ2-3, with TRBD2 identical over 15 bases. Germline CDR1 MNHEY, CDR2 SVGEGT. The CDR3 length is 18 residues. The V segment lost 4 bases and the J segment 1 base; nucleotides outside the gene matches: 6. Here the CDR3 reads CASSSPGLAGGRTDTQYF. For the CDR3, the DNA is TGTGCCAGCAGTTCTCCGGGACTAGCGGGAGGCCGCACAGATACGCAGTATTTT.

At least ten counts were recorded for this clonotype. The genes are TRBV20-1 and TRBJ1-1, with a possible D match to TRBD1 (6 bases). Germline V gives CDR1 DFQATT, CDR2 SNEGSKA (reference sequence). The CDR3 is made up of 14 amino acids. With 1 base removed from V and 2 bases from J, the gap between germline ends came to 11 bases. CDR3 amino acids: CSARVNRANTEAFF. The DNA for the CDR3 is TGCAGTGCTAGAGTGAACAGGGCTAACACTGAAGCTTTCTTT.

J is TRBJ1-4 and V is TRBV11-3; 7 bases map to TRBD1. Germline loops: CDR1 SGHNT, CDR2 YENEEA. The J segment lost 0 bases and the V segment lost 5 bases, leaving 6 bases of the junction unmatched. The CDR3 is 16 amino acids. The CDR3 loop is CASSPDDRATNEKLFF. As DNA, the CDR3 is TGTGCCAGCAGCCCAGATGACAGGGCAACTAATGAAAAACTGTTTTTT.

This clonotype was observed many times. J is TRBJ2-5 and V is TRBV5-1, with 9 bases aligning to TRBD1. This CDR3 has 14 residues. Germline V gene data show CDR1 as SGHRS and CDR2 as YFSETQ. V lost 3 bases and J lost 4; bases outside the gene matches: 4. Written as DNA, the CDR3 is TGCGCCAGCAGCTGGAGGGACAGGGTAGAGACCCAGTACTTC. Translating it yields CASSWRDRVETQYF.

This clonotype has at least ten counts. The chain joins TRBV7-9 to TRBJ2-7; 7 nucleotides agree with TRBD1. The J segment lost 2 bases and the V segment lost 5 bases, leaving 12 bases of the junction unmatched. Germline V gene sequence: CDR1 SEHNR, CDR2 FQNEAQ (reference sequence). The length of the CDR3 is 16 residues. CDR3: CASSLPLGTATYEQYF. The DNA of the CDR3 is TGTGCCAGCAGCCTCCCCCTTGGGACAGCAACCTACGAGCAGTACTTC.

This clonotype showed up many times. V is TRBV15 and J is TRBJ1-1, with 8 positions matching TRBD1. Germline trimming cut 4 bases from V and 5 bases from J; bases unmatched to any gene: 6. Germline V gene data show CDR1 as LNHNV and CDR2 as YYDKDF (reference sequence). This CDR3 is 14 amino acids long. The CDR3 loop is CATSTVDRGTEAFF. In DNA, the CDR3 is TGTGCCACCAGCACCGTAGACAGGGGTACTGAAGCTTTCTTT.

In its sample, this clonotype was seen many times. This chain connects TRBV27 to TRBJ1-4; D is possibly TRBD1 (5 bases). The CDR3 length is 16 residues. Trimming left V 0 bases short and J 8 bases short, with 16 bases between. The germline gives CDR1 MNHEY, CDR2 SMNVEV (reference sequence). CDR3 nucleotide sequence: TGTGCCAGCAGTTTATCGGGTGGGGGAGGAAACGAAAAACTGTTTTTT. Translated, it gives CASSLSGGGGNEKLFF.

This clonotype has at least ten counts. The chain recombines TRBV7-9 with TRBJ2-7; TRBD1 agrees at 9 bases. Germline CDR1 and CDR2: SEHNR and FQNEAQ (reference sequence). V lost 8 bases and J lost 4; bases outside the gene matches: 3. There are 12 residues in the CDR3. Here the CDR3 reads CASGTGLYEQYF. CDR3 sequence (DNA): TGTGCCAGCGGGACAGGGCTTTACGAGCAGTACTTC.